This T cell receptor (beta chain) derives from a study of CXCR3-negative and CXCR3-positive naive CD8 T cells. Across the study: With about 1.5 +/- 0.3 million reads per library, the TRB reads numbered around 130 million in total. Overall study results and limits: Sequencing showed both naive subsets with comparably high diversity, and memory CD8+ cells much lower. A higher hydrophobicity marked the TRB CDR3s of CXCR3-positive naive cells versus CXCR3-negative naive cells.

CD45RO-CCR7+CD27+CD95- characterized naive CD8+ T cells. Through 5' RACE with UMI labels, the TRB cDNA libraries were prepared. TCRdb re-called the 5' RACE reads and catalogs CDR3 proteins one per entry, DNA excluded. The ten most abundant clones cover around 0.35% of a sample with some 120,000 distinct CDR3 sequences. About this clonotype itself: Its target is unknown.

Sequenced material: naive CXCR3+ CD8+ T cells from blood. The subset is: CD45RO-CCR7+CD27+CD95- naive CD8+ T cells expressing CXCR3 (TNR3+). This TCR derives from a human donor in good health. Some clones in this sample may be carry-over from other donors' samples.

The CDR3 is CASSHGQGLEQYF. The V call is TRBV11-1, the J call TRBJ2-7; the TCRdb D gene call, TRBD2, has no DNA to confirm it. The V gene's germline CDR1 is SGHAT and CDR2 FQDESV (reference sequence). This CDR3 contains 13 residues.